This T cell receptor beta chain was captured in a study of blood T cell repertoires in COVID-19. Study-level information: Some COVID-19 samples were acute and others convalescent; all came from the United States, Italy and Spain. Sources were T cells, B-cell-depleted T cells, or PBMCs; the material itself was cDNA or gDNA.

Germline CDR1 is SGHRS and CDR2 is YFSETQ. The CDR3 spans 15 residues. After removal of 0 bases from V and 5 bases from J, the junction contained 4 bases not matched to a gene. The assay was immunoSEQ multiplex PCR, and TCRdb's table has in-frame clones only and misses some. The table has just over 90,000 clones, roughly 85% seen once. The gene calls are TRBV5-1 and TRBJ1-1; 10 bases map to TRBD1. The clonotype comes from a human donor in a cohort sampled during active COVID-19. Sequenced: peripheral blood. The CDR3 DNA follows: TGCGCCAGCAGCTTGGGGGGACAGGGGTTGACTGAAGCTTTCTTT. Encoded protein: CASSLGGQGLTEAFF.